This TCR beta chain was documented in a study of regulatory T cells in long-lasting Graves disease. General study results and limits: In persistent patients, shared public clonotypes (2,741) outnumbered those in new patients (about 890).

The TCR beta library used iRepertoire HTBI primers with Arm-PCR amplification of CDR3. Via MiXCR, TCRdb re-called the multiplex PCR reads, giving one row per CDR3 protein. This table holds a few hundred thousand distinct CDR3 sequences, around 13% found once. Time point in this sample: newly diagnosed GD, antithyroid drugs for less than 3 months. PBMC RNA served as the TCR library source. About this clonotype itself: What it recognizes is unknown.

V was pared by 0 bases and J by 4 bases, with 7 bases of the junction left unmatched. Germline assignment: CDR1 LGHDT and CDR2 YNNKEL (reference sequence). The CDR3 extends over 17 amino acids. Separately, the same data were catalogued under a study of T cells in Graves' hyperthyroidism and ophthalmopathy. That work contributes: Patients having uncontrolled infection, another autoimmune disease, pregnancy or lactation were not included. Most thyroid clonotypes expanded above 0.001 appeared in blood too.

Sample: peripheral blood mononuclear cells (PBMCs), taken at new diagnosis, from a patient treated with antithyroid drugs. The receptor was isolated from a woman aged 45-59 years with Graves disease. The gene calls are TRBV3-1 and TRBJ2-5; 11 bases are shared with TRBD2. The CDR3 sequence: CASSQDVLAGGRETQYF. CDR3 nucleotide sequence: TGTGCCAGCAGCCAAGATGTCCTAGCGGGGGGTAGAGAGACCCAGTACTTC.